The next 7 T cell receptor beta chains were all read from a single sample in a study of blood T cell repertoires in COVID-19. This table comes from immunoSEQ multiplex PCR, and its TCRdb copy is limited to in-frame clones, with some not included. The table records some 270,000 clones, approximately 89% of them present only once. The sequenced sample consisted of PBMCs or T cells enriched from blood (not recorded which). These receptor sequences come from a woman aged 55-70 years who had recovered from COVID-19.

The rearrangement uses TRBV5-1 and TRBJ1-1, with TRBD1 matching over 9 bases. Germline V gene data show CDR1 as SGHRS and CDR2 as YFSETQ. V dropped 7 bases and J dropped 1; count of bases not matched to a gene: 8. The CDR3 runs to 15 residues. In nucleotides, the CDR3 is TGCGCCAGCGCCGGGACAGGGTTCTCGAACACTGAAGCTTTCTTT. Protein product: CASAGTGFSNTEAFF.

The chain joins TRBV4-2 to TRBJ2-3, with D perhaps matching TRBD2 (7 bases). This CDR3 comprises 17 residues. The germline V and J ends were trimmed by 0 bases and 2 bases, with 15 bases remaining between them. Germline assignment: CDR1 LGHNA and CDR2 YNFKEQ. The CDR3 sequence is CASSQDRGRGTTDTQYF. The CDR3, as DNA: TGTGCCAGCAGCCAAGATCGGGGGCGGGGGACCACAGATACGCAGTATTTT.

Here the CDR3 reads CASSLQGGTEAFF. Written as DNA, the CDR3 is TGTGCCAGCAGCCTCCAAGGGGGTACTGAAGCTTTCTTT. The V gene is TRBV12-3 or TRBV12-4, the J gene TRBJ1-1; possible D gene TRBD1, 6 bases. V was clipped by 6 bases and J by 5 bases, with 13 bases between them. The CDR3 is 13 amino acids.

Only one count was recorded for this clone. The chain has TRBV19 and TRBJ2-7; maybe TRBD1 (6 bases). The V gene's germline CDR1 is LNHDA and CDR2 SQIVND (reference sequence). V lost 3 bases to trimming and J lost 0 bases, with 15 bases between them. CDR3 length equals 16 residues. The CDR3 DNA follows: TGTGCCAGTAGTATGGAAGGACAGCTTGGCTCCTACGAGCAGTACTTC. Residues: CASSMEGQLGSYEQYF.

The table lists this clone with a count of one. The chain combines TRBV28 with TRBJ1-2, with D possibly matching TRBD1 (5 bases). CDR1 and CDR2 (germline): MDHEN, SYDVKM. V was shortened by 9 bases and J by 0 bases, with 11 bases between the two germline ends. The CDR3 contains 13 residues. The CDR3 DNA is TGTGCCAGGCGGACACCTTCTAACTATGGCTACACCTTC. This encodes CARRTPSNYGYTF.

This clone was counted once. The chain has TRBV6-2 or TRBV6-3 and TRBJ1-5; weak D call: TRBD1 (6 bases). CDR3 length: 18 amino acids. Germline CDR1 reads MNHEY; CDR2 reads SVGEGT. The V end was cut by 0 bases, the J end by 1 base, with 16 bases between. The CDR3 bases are TGTGCCAGCAGTTACTCCTTACTAGGGGGGGGGAGCAATCAGCCCCAGCATTTT. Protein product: CASSYSLLGGGSNQPQHF.

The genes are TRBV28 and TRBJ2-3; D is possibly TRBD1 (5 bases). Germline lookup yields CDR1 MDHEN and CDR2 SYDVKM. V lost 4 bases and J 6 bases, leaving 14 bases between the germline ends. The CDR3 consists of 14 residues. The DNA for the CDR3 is TGTGCCAGCAGTTCAGGTGGACACACCGATACGCAGTATTTT. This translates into CASSSGGHTDTQYF.